This record concerns one T cell receptor (beta chain) sequence. Its specificity is not known. TCRdb's copy holds only in-frame clones and misses some; the assay was immunoSEQ multiplex PCR. The repertoire holds approximately 70,000 clones, with approximately 89% as singletons. This record belongs to a study of T cell responses to AZD1222 COVID-19 vaccine. General study findings and limits: Baseline antibody screening turned up just a handful of seropositive AZD1222 recipients. Repertoires were obtained only post-peak T cell response.

This CDR3 has 16 residues. V lost 5 bases and J lost 4, with 18 bases in between. Germline values: CDR1 MNHEY, CDR2 SVGEGT. V gene TRBV6-2 or TRBV6-3 combines with J gene TRBJ1-5, with TRBD1 as a possible D gene (6 bases). Material: peripheral blood, obtained 28 days after the second dose of the MenACWY control vaccine. The origin of this receptor is an adult who received the MenACWY meningococcal vaccine as a control. DNA of the CDR3: TGTGCCAGCAGTATCACCCTCGGGACACAAAATCAGCCCCAGCATTTT. It specifies CASSITLGTQNQPQHF.